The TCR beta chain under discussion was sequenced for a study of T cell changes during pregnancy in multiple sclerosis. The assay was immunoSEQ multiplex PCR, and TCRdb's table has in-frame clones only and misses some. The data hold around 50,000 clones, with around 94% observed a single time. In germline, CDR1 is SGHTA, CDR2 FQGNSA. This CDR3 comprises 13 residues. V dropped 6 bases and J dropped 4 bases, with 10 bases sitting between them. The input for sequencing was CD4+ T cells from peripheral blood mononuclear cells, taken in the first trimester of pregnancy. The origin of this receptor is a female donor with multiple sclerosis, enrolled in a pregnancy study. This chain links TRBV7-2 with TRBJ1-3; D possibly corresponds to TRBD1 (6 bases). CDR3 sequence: CASRQGSGNTIYF. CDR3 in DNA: TGTGCCAGCAGGCAGGGGTCGGGAAACACCATATATTTT.